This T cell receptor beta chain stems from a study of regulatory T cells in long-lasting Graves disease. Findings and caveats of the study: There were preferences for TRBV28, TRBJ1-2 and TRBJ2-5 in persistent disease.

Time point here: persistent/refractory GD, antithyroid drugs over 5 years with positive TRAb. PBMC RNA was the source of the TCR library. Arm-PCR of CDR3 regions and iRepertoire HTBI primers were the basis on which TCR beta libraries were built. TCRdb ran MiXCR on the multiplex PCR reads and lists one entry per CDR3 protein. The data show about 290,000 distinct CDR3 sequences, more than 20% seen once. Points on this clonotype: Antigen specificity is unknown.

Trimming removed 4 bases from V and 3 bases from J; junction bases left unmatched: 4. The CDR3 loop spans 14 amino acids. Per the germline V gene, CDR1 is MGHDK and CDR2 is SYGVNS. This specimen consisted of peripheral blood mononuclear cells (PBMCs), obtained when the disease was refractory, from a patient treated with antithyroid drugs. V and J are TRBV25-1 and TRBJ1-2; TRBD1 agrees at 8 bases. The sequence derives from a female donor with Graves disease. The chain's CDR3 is CASSAGQGYYGYTF. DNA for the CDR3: TGTGCCAGCAGTGCCGGACAGGGTTACTATGGCTACACCTTC.